This TCR beta chain was identified during a study of PD-L1 blockade in urothelial cancer. About the research overall: Atezolizumab 1,200 mg was given intravenously every 3 weeks, starting 2014. Prior exposure to chemotherapy in patients amounted to 0 to 3 regimens received. Broader study findings: Expansion of tumor-associated blood clones at 3 weeks was greater in durable-benefit patients.

Trimming pared 3 bases from V and 4 bases from J, leaving 6 bases between. There are 12 residues in the CDR3. In germline, CDR1 is SNHLY, CDR2 FYNNEI. Profiling relied on immunoSEQ multiplex PCR, and the TCRdb table lists in-frame clones only, not all of them. The repertoire has under 40,000 clones, around 90% of them found once; the top ten carry roughly 7.6%. This clone came up a few times. Its antigen is still unknown. The receptor comes from a man between 65 and 85 years old with urothelial cancer. The source material was PBMCs, sampled around atezolizumab (anti-PD-L1) treatment. V gene TRBV2 combines with J gene TRBJ1-2; D is ambiguous. Written as DNA, the CDR3 is TGTGCCAGCAGTGAGTCGGGCTATGGCTACACCTTC. This sequence encodes CASSESGYGYTF.